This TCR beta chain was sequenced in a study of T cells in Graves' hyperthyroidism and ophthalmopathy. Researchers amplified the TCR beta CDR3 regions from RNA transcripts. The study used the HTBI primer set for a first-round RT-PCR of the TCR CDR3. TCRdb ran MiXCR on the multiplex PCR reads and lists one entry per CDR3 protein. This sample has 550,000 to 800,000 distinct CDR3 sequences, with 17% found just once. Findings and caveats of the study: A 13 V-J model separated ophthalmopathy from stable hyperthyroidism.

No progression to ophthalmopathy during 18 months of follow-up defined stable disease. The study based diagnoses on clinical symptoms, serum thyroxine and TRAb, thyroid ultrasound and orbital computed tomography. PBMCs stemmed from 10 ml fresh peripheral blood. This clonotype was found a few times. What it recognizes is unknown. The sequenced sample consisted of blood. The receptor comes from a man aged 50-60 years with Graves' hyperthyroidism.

The CDR3 nucleotides are TGCAGTGCTAGTTTTTTAGGGGCCACCATGAACACTGAAGCTTTCTTT. It is translated as CSASFLGATMNTEAFF. V and J are TRBV20-1 and TRBJ1-1; weak D call: TRBD1 (5 bases). Germline V CDR1 and CDR2: DFQATT, SNEGSKA (reference sequence). The CDR3 is 16 residues long. The V end lost 3 bases, the J end lost 0 bases, and 17 bases lay between the germline ends.